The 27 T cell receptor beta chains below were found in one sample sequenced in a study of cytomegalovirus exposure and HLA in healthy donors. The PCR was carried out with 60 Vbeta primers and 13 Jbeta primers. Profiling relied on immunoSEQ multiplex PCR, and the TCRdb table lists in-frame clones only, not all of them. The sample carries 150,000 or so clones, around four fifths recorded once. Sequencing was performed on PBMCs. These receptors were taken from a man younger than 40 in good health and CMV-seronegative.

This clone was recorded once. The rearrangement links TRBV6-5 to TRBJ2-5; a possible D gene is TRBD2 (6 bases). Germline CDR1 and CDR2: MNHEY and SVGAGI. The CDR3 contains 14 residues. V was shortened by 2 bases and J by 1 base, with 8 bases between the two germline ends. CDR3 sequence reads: CASSYGTFQETQYF. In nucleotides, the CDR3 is TGTGCCAGCAGTTACGGGACTTTCCAAGAGACCCAGTACTTC.

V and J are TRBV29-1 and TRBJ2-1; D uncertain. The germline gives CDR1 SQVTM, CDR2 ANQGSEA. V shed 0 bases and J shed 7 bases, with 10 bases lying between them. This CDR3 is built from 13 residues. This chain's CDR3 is CSVEEKDINEQFF. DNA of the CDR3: TGCAGCGTTGAAGAAAAAGACATAAATGAGCAGTTCTTC.

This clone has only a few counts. The CDR3 spells CASSQDRGYGYTF. The CDR3 DNA reads as TGCGCCAGCAGCCAGGACCGAGGGTATGGCTACACCTTC. The chain combines TRBV4-3 with TRBJ1-2; D remains ambiguous. The CDR3 sequence is 13 residues long. V lost 3 bases, J lost 5 bases, and 10 bases lay in between. Germline assignment: CDR1 LGHNA and CDR2 YSLEER.

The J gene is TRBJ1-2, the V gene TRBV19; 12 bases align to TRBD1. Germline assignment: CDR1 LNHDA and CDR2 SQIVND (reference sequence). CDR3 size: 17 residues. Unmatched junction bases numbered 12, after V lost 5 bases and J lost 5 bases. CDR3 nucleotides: TGTGCCAGTAGTTCCCAGCCGGGACAGGGGGCAAGTTATGGCTACACCTTC. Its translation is CASSSQPGQGASYGYTF.

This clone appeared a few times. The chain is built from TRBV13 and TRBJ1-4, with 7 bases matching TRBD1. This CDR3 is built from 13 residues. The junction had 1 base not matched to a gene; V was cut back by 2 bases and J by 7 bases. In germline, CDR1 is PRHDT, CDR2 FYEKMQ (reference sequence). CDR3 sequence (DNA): TGTGCCAGCAGCTTAAACAGGGGTGAAAAACTGTTTTTT. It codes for CASSLNRGEKLFF.

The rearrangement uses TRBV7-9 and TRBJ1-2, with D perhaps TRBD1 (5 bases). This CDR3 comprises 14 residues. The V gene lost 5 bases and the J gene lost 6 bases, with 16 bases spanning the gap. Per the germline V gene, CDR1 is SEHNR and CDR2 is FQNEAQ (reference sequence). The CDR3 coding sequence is TGTGCCAGCAGCACCACCGCAGGGTCTCATGGCTACACCTTC. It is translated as CASSTTAGSHGYTF.

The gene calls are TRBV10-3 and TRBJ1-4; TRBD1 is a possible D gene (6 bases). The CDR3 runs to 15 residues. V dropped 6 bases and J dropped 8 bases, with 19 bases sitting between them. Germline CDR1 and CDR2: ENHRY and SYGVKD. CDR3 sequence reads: CAIRPEGGRGEKLFF. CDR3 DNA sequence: TGTGCCATCAGGCCGGAGGGGGGGCGTGGGGAAAAACTGTTTTTT.

CDR3 protein: CASSIDRFSNTEAFF. The CDR3, as DNA: TGTGCCAGTAGTATAGACAGATTTTCGAACACTGAAGCTTTCTTT. The V and J genes are TRBV19 and TRBJ1-1; D gene unclear. The CDR3 covers 15 residues. V lost 0 bases and J 1 base, leaving 9 bases between the germline ends. The germline gives CDR1 LNHDA, CDR2 SQIVND (reference sequence).

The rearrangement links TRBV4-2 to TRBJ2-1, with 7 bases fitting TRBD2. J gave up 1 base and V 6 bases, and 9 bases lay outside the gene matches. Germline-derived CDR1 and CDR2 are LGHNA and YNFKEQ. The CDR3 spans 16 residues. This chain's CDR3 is CASRHSASGSYNEQFF. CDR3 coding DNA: TGTGCCAGCAGACATAGCGCTAGCGGTTCCTACAATGAGCAGTTCTTC.

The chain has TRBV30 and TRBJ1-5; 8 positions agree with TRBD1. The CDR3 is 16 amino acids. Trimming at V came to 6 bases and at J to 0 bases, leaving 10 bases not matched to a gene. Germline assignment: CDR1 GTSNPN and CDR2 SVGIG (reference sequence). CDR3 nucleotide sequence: TGTGCCTGTAGTAGGACAGGGCTTTATAGCAATCAGCCCCAGCATTTT. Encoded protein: CACSRTGLYSNQPQHF.

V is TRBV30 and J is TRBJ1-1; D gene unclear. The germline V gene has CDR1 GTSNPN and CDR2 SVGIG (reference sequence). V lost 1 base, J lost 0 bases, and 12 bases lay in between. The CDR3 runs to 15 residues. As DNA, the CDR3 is TGTGCCTGGAGTGACTCCCGACTCATGAACACTGAAGCTTTCTTT. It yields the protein CAWSDSRLMNTEAFF.

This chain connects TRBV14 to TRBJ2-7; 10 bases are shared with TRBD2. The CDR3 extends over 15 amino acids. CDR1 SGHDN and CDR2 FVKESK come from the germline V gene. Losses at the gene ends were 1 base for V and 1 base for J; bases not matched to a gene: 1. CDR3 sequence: CASSQVSGRSYEQYF. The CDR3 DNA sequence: TGTGCCAGCAGCCAAGTTAGCGGGAGGTCCTACGAGCAGTACTTC.

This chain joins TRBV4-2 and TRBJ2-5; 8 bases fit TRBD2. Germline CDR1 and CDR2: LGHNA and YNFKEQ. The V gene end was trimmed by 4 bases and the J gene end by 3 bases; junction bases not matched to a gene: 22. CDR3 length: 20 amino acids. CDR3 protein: CASSRLGSSGSSQSEETQYF. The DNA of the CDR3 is TGTGCCAGCAGCCGCCTGGGTTCCAGCGGGAGTTCACAGTCGGAAGAGACCCAGTACTTC.

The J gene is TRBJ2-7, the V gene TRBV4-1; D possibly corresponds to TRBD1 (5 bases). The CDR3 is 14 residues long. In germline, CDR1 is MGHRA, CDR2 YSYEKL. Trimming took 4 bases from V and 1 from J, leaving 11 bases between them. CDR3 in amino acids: CASSPLSGSYEQYF. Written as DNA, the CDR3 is TGCGCCAGCAGCCCCTTATCAGGGTCCTACGAGCAGTACTTC.

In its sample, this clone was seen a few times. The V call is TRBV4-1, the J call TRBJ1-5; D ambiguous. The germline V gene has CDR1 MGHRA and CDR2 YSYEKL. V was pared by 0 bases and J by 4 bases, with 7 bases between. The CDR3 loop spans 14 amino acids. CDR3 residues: CASSQENGNQPQHF. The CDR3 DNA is TGCGCCAGCAGCCAAGAGAACGGGAATCAGCCCCAGCATTTT.

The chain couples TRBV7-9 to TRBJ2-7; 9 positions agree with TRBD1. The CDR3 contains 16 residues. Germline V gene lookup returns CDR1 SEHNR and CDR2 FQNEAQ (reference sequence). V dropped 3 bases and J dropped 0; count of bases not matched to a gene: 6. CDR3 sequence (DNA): TGTGCCAGCAGCTTCCCTGCGACAGGGGGCTCCTACGAGCAGTACTTC. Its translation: CASSFPATGGSYEQYF. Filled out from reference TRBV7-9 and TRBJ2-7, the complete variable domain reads DTGVSQNPRHKITKRGQNVTFRCDPISEHNRLYWYRQTLGQGPEFLTYFQNEAQLEKSRLLSDRFSAERPKGSFSTLEIQRTEQGDSAMYLCASSFPATGGSYEQYFGPGTRLTVT.

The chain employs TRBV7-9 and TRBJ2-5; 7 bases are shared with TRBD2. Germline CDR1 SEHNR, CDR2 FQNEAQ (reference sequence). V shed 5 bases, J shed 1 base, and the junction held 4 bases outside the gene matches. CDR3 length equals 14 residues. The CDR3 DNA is TGTGCCAGCAGCCCCGGGACTACCCAAGAGACCCAGTACTTC. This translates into CASSPGTTQETQYF.

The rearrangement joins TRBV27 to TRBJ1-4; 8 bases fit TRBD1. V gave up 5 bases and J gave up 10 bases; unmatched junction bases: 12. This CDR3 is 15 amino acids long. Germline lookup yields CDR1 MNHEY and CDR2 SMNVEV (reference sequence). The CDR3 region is CASSRGDRGYGKLFF. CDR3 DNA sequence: TGTGCCAGCAGTAGGGGAGACAGGGGATACGGAAAACTGTTTTTT.

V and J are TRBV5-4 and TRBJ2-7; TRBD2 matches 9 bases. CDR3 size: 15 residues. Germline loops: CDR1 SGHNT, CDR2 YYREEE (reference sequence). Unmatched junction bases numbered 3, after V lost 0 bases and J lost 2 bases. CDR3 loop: CASSLVGGRAYEQYF. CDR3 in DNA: TGTGCCAGCAGCTTGGTGGGCGGGAGGGCCTACGAGCAGTACTTC.

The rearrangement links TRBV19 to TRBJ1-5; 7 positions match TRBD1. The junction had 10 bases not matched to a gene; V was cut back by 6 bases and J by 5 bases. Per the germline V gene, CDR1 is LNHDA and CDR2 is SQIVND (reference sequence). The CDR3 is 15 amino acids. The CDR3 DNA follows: TGTGCCAGTAGAACACAGGGGATTGAGGATCAGCCCCAGCATTTT. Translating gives CASRTQGIEDQPQHF.

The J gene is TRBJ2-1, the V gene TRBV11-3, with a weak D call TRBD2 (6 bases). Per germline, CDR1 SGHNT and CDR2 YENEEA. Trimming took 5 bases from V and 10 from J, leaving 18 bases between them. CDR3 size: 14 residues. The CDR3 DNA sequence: TGTGCCAGCAGCCCTTCCCGGGAGATGGGAGAGCAGTTCTTC. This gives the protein CASSPSREMGEQFF. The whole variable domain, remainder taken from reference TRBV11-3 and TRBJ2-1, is EAGVVQSPRYKIIEKKQPVAFWCNPISGHNTLYWYLQNLGQGPELLIRYENEEAVDDSQLPKDRFSAERLKGVDSTLKIQPAELGDSAVYLCASSPSREMGEQFFGPGTRLTVL.

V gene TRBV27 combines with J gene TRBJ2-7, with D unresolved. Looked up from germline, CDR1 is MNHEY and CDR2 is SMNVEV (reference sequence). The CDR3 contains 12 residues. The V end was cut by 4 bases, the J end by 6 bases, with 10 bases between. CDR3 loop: CASSSPSLEQYF. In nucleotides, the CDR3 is TGTGCCAGCAGTTCCCCCTCCCTCGAGCAGTACTTC.

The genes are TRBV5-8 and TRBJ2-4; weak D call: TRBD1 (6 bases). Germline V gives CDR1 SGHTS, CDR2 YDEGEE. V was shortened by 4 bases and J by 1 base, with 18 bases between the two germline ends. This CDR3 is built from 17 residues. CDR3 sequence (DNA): TGTGCCAGCAGCCGCAAAAGACAGGCGTCTGCCAAAAACATTCAGTACTTC. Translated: CASSRKRQASAKNIQYF. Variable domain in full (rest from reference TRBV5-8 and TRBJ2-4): EAGVTQSPTHLIKTRGQQATLRCSPISGHTSVYWYQQALGLGLQFLLWYDEGEERNRGNFPPRFSGRQFPNYSSELNVNALELEDSALYLCASSRKRQASAKNIQYFGAGTRLSVL.

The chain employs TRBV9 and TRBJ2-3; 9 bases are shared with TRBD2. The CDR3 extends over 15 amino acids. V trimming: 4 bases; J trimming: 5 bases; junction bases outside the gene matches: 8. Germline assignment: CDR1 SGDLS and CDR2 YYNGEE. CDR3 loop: CASSPGRGGGDTQYF. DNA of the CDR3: TGTGCCAGCAGCCCGGGGCGGGGGGGCGGAGATACGCAGTATTTT.

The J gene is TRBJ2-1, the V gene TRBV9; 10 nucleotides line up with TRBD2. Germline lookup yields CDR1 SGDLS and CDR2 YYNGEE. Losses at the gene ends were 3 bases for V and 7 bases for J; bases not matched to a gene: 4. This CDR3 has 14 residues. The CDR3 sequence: CASSASGRGNEQFF. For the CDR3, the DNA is TGTGCCAGCAGCGCCAGCGGGAGGGGTAATGAGCAGTTCTTC.

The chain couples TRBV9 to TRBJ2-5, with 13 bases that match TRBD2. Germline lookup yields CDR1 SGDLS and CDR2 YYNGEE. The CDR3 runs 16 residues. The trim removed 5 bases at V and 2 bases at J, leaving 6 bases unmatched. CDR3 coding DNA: TGTGCCAGCAGTCGGGGGGGACTAGCGGGACAAGAGACCCAGTACTTC. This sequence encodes CASSRGGLAGQETQYF.

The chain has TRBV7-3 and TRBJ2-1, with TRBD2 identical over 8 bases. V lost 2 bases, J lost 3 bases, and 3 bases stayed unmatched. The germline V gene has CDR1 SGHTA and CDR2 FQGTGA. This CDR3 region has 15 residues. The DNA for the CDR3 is TGTGCCAGCAGCTTACGGGGGGGCCACTACAATGAGCAGTTCTTC. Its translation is CASSLRGGHYNEQFF.